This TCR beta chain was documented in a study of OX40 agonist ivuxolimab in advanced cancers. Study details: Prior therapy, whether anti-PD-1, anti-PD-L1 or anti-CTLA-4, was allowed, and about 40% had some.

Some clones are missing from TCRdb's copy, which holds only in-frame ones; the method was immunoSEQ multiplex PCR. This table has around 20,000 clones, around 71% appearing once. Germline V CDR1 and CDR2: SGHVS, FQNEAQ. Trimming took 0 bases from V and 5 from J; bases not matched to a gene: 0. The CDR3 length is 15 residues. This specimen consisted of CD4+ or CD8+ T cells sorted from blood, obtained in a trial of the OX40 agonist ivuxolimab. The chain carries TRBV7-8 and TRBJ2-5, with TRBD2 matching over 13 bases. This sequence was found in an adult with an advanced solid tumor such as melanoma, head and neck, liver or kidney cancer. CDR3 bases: TGTGCCAGCAGCTTAGCACTAGCGGGAGGGGAGACCCAGTACTTC. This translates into CASSLALAGGETQYF.